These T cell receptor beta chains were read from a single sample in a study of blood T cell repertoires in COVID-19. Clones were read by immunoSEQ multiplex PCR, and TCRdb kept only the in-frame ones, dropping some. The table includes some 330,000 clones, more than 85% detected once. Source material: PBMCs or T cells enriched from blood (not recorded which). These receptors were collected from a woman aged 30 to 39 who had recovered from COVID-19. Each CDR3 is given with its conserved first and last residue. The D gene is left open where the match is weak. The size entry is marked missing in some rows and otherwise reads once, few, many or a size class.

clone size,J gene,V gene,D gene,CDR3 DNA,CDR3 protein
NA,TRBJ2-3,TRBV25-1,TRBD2,TGTGCCAGCAGCAGCGGGAGGTTCGCAAGGACAGATACGCAGTATTTT,CASSSGRFARTDTQYF
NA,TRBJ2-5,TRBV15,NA,TGTGCCACCAGCAGAGAATGGGCGGAGACCCAGTACTTC,CATSREWAETQYF
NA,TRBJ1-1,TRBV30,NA,TGTGCCTGGAGTGTAGATCGATCTTTCCGGGGAACTGAAGCTTTCTTT,CAWSVDRSFRGTEAFF
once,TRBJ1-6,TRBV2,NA,TGTGCCAGCAGTCAGGGTGACCATAATTCACCCCTCCACTTT,CASSQGDHNSPLHF
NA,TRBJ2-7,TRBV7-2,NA,TGTGCCAGCAGCTTCCAACAGGGCACCTACGAGCAGTACTTC,CASSFQQGTYEQYF
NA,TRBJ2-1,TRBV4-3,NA,TGCGCCAGCAGCCAAAGGTCCGGACTATCAGTGGGTGAGCAGTTCTTC,CASSQRSGLSVGEQFF
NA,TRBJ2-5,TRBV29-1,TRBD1,TGCAGCGTCACGCCGAACAGGGGTGAGACCCAGTACTTC,CSVTPNRGETQYF
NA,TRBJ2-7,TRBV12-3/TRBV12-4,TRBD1,TGTGCCAGCAGCTCGGGACAGGGCCACGAGCAGTACTTC,CASSSGQGHEQYF
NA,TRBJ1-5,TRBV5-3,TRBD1,TGTGCCAGAAGCCTGGACAGGGTAAGCAATCAGCCCCAGCATTTT,CARSLDRVSNQPQHF
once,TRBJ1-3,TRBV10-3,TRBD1,TGTGCCATCAGTCAGGGGGCAACTGGAAACACCATATATTTT,CAISQGATGNTIYF
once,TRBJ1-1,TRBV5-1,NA,TGCGCCAGCAGCCCCCGGGGTACGAACACTGAAGCTTTCTTT,CASSPRGTNTEAFF
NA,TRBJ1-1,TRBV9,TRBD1,TGTGCCAGCAGCGGCACCGGGACAGGGGGTACTGAAGCTTTCTTT,CASSGTGTGGTEAFF
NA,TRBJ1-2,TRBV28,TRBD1,TGTGCCAGCAATCTACAGGGGGCAGGCTACACCTTC,CASNLQGAGYTF
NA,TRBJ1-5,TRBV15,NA,TGTGCCACCAGCAGAGGGTCAGGGGCAAATCAGCCCCAGCATTTT,CATSRGSGANQPQHF
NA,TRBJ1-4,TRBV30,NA,TGTGCCTGGAGTACCTCGAAAACAGGGAGGGTTGAAAAACTGTTTTTT,CAWSTSKTGRVEKLFF
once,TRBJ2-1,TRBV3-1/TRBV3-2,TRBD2,TGTGCCAGCAGCCAAGATTGGGGGACTAGCGGAAACAATGAGCAGTTCTTC,CASSQDWGTSGNNEQFF
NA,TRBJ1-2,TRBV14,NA,TGTGCCAGCAGCCCAAATACAGGGAACTATGGCTACACCTTC,CASSPNTGNYGYTF
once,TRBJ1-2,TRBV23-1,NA,TGCGCCCCGCCTAAGATTAATGGCTACACCTTC,CAPPKINGYTF
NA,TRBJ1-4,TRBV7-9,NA,TGTGCCAGCAGCTTAGTCCCCCTCGGGGAAAAACTGTTTTTT,CASSLVPLGEKLFF
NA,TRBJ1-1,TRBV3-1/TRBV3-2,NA,TGTGCCAGCAGCCAAGCCGGGGGGAGACGTACTGAAGCTTTCTTT,CASSQAGGRRTEAFF
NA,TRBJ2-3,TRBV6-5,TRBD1,TGTGCCAGCAGTTATCAGGGGGCAGGAGATACGCAGTATTTT,CASSYQGAGDTQYF
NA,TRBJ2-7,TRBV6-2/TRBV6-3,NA,TGTGCCAGCAGTTACCCGGGGGTAGACGAGCAGTACTTC,CASSYPGVDEQYF
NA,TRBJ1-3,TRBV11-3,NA,TGTGCCAGCAGCGACCGGGGGGGTGGAAACACCATATATTTT,CASSDRGGGNTIYF
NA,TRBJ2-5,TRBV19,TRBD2,TGTGCCAGTGGGAGGGTACTCCAAGAGACCCAGTACTTC,CASGRVLQETQYF
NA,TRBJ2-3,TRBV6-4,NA,TGTGCCAGCAGTGTTGGGCCGAGCACAGATACGCAGTATTTT,CASSVGPSTDTQYF
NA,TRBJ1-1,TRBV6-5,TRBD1,TGTGCCAGCAGTAAGACAGGGGGCGAGAGAGCTTTCTTT,CASSKTGGERAFF
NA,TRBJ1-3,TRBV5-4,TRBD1,TGTGCCAGCAGCCGCAGAGGACAGGGAAGATTATCTGGAAACACCATATATTTT,CASSRRGQGRLSGNTIYF
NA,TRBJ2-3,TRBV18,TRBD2,TGTGCCAGCCGACCCGGACTAGCGGCCACAGATACGCAGTATTTT,CASRPGLAATDTQYF
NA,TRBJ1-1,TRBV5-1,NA,TGCGCCAGCAGCTTGGCTGGGGGGAGTATGAACACTGAAGCTTTCTTT,CASSLAGGSMNTEAFF
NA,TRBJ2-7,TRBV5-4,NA,TGTGCCAGCAGCCATCAGGGTTACCCGGACGAGCAGTACTTC,CASSHQGYPDEQYF
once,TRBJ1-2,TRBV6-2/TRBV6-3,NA,TGTGCCAGCAGTCAACCCCTCGGGTCTAACTATGGCTACACCTTC,CASSQPLGSNYGYTF
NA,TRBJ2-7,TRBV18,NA,TGTGCCAGCTCACCTGACAGGAGCACCTACGAGCAGTACTTC,CASSPDRSTYEQYF
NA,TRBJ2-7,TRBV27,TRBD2,TGTGCCAGCAGTCCGAGGACTAGCGGGAGGGCCATCCGCTACGAGCAGTACTTC,CASSPRTSGRAIRYEQYF
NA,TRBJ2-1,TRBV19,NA,TGTGCCACGTCCAGAACCTACAATGAGCAGTTCTTC,CATSRTYNEQFF
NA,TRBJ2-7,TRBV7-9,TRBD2,TGTGCCAGCAGCCCGACCCCAGCGGGAGGCTCCTACGAGCAGTACTTC,CASSPTPAGGSYEQYF
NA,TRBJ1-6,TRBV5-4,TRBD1,TGTGCCAGCAGCTCGGGACAGTTTAATTCACCCCTCCACTTT,CASSSGQFNSPLHF
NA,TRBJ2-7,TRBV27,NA,TGTGCCAGCAGAGGAAAGGGAGTAAACTCCTACGAGCAGTACTTC,CASRGKGVNSYEQYF
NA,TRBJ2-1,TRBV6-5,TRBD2,TGTGCCAGCAGTAGAGGACTAGCGGGAGGGCAGTTCTTC,CASSRGLAGGQFF
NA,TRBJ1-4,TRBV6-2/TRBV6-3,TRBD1,TGTGCCAGCAGTTACCCTAAGACAGGGATCGGAACTAATGAAAAACTGTTTTTT,CASSYPKTGIGTNEKLFF
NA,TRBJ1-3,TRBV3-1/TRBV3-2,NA,TGTGCCAGCAGCCAAGTAGGGGAGGCCGGAAACACCATATATTTT,CASSQVGEAGNTIYF
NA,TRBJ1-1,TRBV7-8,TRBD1,TGTGCCAGCAGCTCTAGTCAGGGGGCAGAGAACACTGAAGCTTTCTTT,CASSSSQGAENTEAFF
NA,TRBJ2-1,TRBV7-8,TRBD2,TGTGCCAGCAGCCAAGTAGCGGGAGGGCCCAATGAGCAGTTCTTC,CASSQVAGGPNEQFF
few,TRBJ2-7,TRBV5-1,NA,TGCGCCAGCAGCCTACAGGGGACTCTCGGTGAGCAGTACTTC,CASSLQGTLGEQYF
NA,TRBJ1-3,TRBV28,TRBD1,TGTGCCGGCAGGGACAGTGGCCTCTCTGGAAACACCATATATTTT,CAGRDSGLSGNTIYF
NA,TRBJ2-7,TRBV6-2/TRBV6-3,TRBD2,TGTGCCAGCACCCCAAAGAAGCGGGAGTGGTACGAGCAGTACTTC,CASTPKKREWYEQYF
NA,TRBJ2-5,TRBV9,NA,TGTGCCAGCAGCGCCCAAGCAGGACAAGAGACCCAGTACTTC,CASSAQAGQETQYF
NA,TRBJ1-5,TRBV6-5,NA,TGTGCCAGCAGTTACTCCCCTCTTAGCAATCAGCCCCAGCATTTT,CASSYSPLSNQPQHF
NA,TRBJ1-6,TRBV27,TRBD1,TGTGCCAGCAGCCCTCAGGAAAGGGGGCGCTGGGTGGGTAATTCACCCCTCCACTTT,CASSPQERGRWVGNSPLHF
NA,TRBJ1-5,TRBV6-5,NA,TGTGCCAGCAGAAGCAGGTCGGATCAGCCCCAGCATTTT,CASRSRSDQPQHF
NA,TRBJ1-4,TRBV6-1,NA,TGTGCCAGCAGTGATATGGGGGCGCGAACTGAAAAACTGTTTTTT,CASSDMGARTEKLFF
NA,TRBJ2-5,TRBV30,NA,TGTGCCTGGAGTCCCCCTTTGGGCACGGAGACCCAGTACTTC,CAWSPPLGTETQYF
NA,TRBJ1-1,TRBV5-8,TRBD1,TGTGCCAGCAGCGCGGGACAGGGGGGGACTGAAGCTTTCTTT,CASSAGQGGTEAFF
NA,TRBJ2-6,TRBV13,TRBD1,TGTGCCAGCAGCCCGAAGGGACAGGGGATATCTGGGGCCAACGTCCTGACTTTC,CASSPKGQGISGANVLTF
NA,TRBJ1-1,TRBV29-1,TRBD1,TGCAGCGTTAGGACAGGGGGCAGGAGCACTGAAGCTTTCTTT,CSVRTGGRSTEAFF
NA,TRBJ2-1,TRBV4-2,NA,TGTGCCAGCAGCCAAGATAGGAGAACCAATGAGCAGTTCTTC,CASSQDRRTNEQFF
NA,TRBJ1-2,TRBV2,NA,TGTGCCAGCAGGACAGGAGATTGGTATGGCTACACCTTC,CASRTGDWYGYTF
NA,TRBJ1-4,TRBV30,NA,TGTGCCTGGAGCCTTAACAATTTCAGGGAAAAACTGTTTTTT,CAWSLNNFREKLFF
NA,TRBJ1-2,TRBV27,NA,TGTGCCAGCAGGGGAACAGGTGGCTATGGCTACACCTTC,CASRGTGGYGYTF
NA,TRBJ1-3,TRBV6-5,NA,TGTGCCAGCAGTTCGGACAGACAAGGAAACACCATATATTTT,CASSSDRQGNTIYF
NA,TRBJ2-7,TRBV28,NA,TGTGCCAGCACCCGGGGGGGACAGTTTGAGTACGAGCAGTACTTC,CASTRGGQFEYEQYF